This T cell receptor (beta chain) stems from a study of T cells expressing NK-cell markers. As for the study in general: Seropositivity for HCMV was found in seven of the eight sequenced donors, with one seronegative.

Germline V gene lookup returns CDR1 MDHEN and CDR2 SYDVKM. This CDR3 spans 14 amino acids. TCRdb reprocessed the 5' RACE reads, with one entry per CDR3 protein and no DNA. The table lists 550,000 or so distinct CDR3 sequences. The chain has TRBV28 and TRBJ2-5; TCRdb outputs TRBD1, but without DNA this stays unchecked. The origin of this receptor is a man between 18 and 35 years old in good health. The sequenced material came from blood T cells: a sorted CD56 or NKG2C T cell subset, CD4+ or CD8+ T cells, or bulk PBMC T cells (not recorded which). CDR3 sequence: CASSFRDSRRTQYF.